Listed below are T cell receptor beta chains from one sample, sequenced in a study of T-cell reconstitution after alpha-beta-depleted transplantation in children. TCRdb passed the PCR reads through MiXCR, listing each CDR3 protein once. The data contain some 180,000 distinct CDR3 sequences, 6.6% of them singletons. The material sequenced was PBMCs, taken before TCRalphabeta/CD19-depleted stem cell transplant. The origin of the receptors is a boy between 2 and 10 years old with acute lymphoblastic leukemia, due to receive a stem cell transplant. Each CDR3 is given with its conserved first and last residue. A D gene is named only where the DNA matches it firmly. Expanded clones are given a class, and other clones once, few, many or no size at all.

d_gene: NA; j_gene: TRBJ2-1; len: 13; v_gene: TRBV20-1; abundance: many; CDR3nt: TGCAGTGCTAGAGATTGGGGTGCCCGAGAGCAGTTCTTC; CDR3aa: CSARDWGAREQFF
d_gene: NA; j_gene: TRBJ2-1; len: 14; v_gene: TRBV27; abundance: many; CDR3nt: TGTGCCAGCATTCATTTCGGCAGGGTCATTGAGCAGTTCTTC; CDR3aa: CASIHFGRVIEQFF
d_gene: TRBD2; j_gene: TRBJ2-1; len: 13; v_gene: TRBV5-1; abundance: many; CDR3nt: TGCGCCAGCGGGAGGGACTCCTACAATGAGCAGTTCTTC; CDR3aa: CASGRDSYNEQFF
d_gene: NA; j_gene: TRBJ2-1; len: 16; v_gene: TRBV2; abundance: few; CDR3nt: TGTGCCAGCAGTGAAACGCAGGGATTCTCCTACAATGAGCAGTTCTTC; CDR3aa: CASSETQGFSYNEQFF
d_gene: TRBD1; j_gene: TRBJ1-2; len: 15; v_gene: TRBV5-1; abundance: NA; CDR3nt: TGCGCCAGCAGCAACCTCAGGGGGACGGACTATGGCTACACCTTC; CDR3aa: CASSNLRGTDYGYTF
d_gene: TRBD1; j_gene: TRBJ1-5; len: 14; v_gene: TRBV29-1; abundance: many; CDR3nt: TGCAGCGTTCTTCGGGACAGGGGGCGTCAGCCCCAGCATTTT; CDR3aa: CSVLRDRGRQPQHF
d_gene: TRBD2; j_gene: TRBJ2-2; len: 15; v_gene: TRBV30; abundance: NA; CDR3nt: TGTGCCTGGAGGATGGGACTAACGAACACCGGGGAGCTGTTTTTT; CDR3aa: CAWRMGLTNTGELFF
d_gene: NA; j_gene: TRBJ2-7; len: 13; v_gene: TRBV7-2; abundance: many; CDR3nt: TGTGCCAGCAGCCCGACAGACTCCTACGAGCAGTACTTC; CDR3aa: CASSPTDSYEQYF
d_gene: NA; j_gene: TRBJ2-3; len: 15; v_gene: TRBV12-3/TRBV12-4; abundance: few; CDR3nt: TGTGCCAGCAGTTCGATACTAGAGGGCACAGATACGCAGTATTTT; CDR3aa: CASSSILEGTDTQYF
d_gene: TRBD1; j_gene: TRBJ1-1; len: 14; v_gene: TRBV5-1; abundance: NA; CDR3nt: TGCGCCAGTCAGACAGGGACTAAGAACACTGAAGCTTTCTTT; CDR3aa: CASQTGTKNTEAFF
d_gene: NA; j_gene: TRBJ1-1; len: 15; v_gene: TRBV12-3/TRBV12-4; abundance: many; CDR3nt: TGTGCCAGCAGTTTCGGACAGCTTATGAACACTGAAGCTTTCTTT; CDR3aa: CASSFGQLMNTEAFF
d_gene: TRBD2; j_gene: TRBJ2-7; len: 16; v_gene: TRBV12-3/TRBV12-4; abundance: NA; CDR3nt: TGTGCCAGCAGTTTAGGGAGCGGGAGGGACCGCTGGGAGCAGTACTTC; CDR3aa: CASSLGSGRDRWEQYF
d_gene: TRBD2; j_gene: TRBJ2-7; len: 14; v_gene: TRBV20-1; abundance: many; CDR3nt: TGCAGTGCCCCTGGACTAGCGGGGCACTACGAGCAGTACTTC; CDR3aa: CSAPGLAGHYEQYF
d_gene: NA; j_gene: TRBJ1-6; len: 14; v_gene: TRBV7-2; abundance: NA; CDR3nt: TGTGCCAGCAGCTTACAGGGCAATAATTCACCCCTCCACTTT; CDR3aa: CASSLQGNNSPLHF
d_gene: TRBD1; j_gene: TRBJ2-3; len: 18; v_gene: TRBV3-1; abundance: many; CDR3nt: TGTGCCAGCAGCCAAGATCTATCGGGGACAGGGGCCACAGATACGCAGTATTTT; CDR3aa: CASSQDLSGTGATDTQYF
d_gene: NA; j_gene: TRBJ2-7; len: 15; v_gene: TRBV4-1; abundance: many; CDR3nt: TGCGCCAGCAGCCAAGATCCAGGTGTCCCCTACGAGCAGTACTTC; CDR3aa: CASSQDPGVPYEQYF
d_gene: NA; j_gene: TRBJ2-3; len: 14; v_gene: TRBV7-8; abundance: NA; CDR3nt: TGTGCCAGCAGCGGCAGCCGGGACCCCGGGACGCAGTATTTT; CDR3aa: CASSGSRDPGTQYF
d_gene: NA; j_gene: TRBJ2-2; len: 20; v_gene: TRBV7-2; abundance: many; CDR3nt: TGTGCCAGCAGACGTACCGACTGGCAGAGATCCCTCCTGAACACCGGGGAGCTGTTTTTT; CDR3aa: CASRRTDWQRSLLNTGELFF
d_gene: TRBD2; j_gene: TRBJ2-3; len: 14; v_gene: TRBV2; abundance: NA; CDR3nt: TGTGCCAGCAGTCTAGCGGGGGGGCTCGGTACGCAGTATTTT; CDR3aa: CASSLAGGLGTQYF
d_gene: TRBD1; j_gene: TRBJ1-5; len: 15; v_gene: TRBV28; abundance: few; CDR3nt: TGTGCCAGCACCGGAGGACAGGGAGAGAGTCAGCCCCAGCATTTT; CDR3aa: CASTGGQGESQPQHF
d_gene: NA; j_gene: TRBJ2-7; len: 11; v_gene: TRBV29-1; abundance: NA; CDR3nt: TGCAGCGTTGTGGGCGTCTTAGGGGAGTACTTC; CDR3aa: CSVVGVLGEYF
d_gene: TRBD2; j_gene: TRBJ2-7; len: 17; v_gene: TRBV28; abundance: few; CDR3nt: TGTGCCAGCAGTACGCGAACCTCTAGCGGGAGGAAGTACGAGCAGTACTTC; CDR3aa: CASSTRTSSGRKYEQYF
d_gene: NA; j_gene: TRBJ2-4; len: 15; v_gene: TRBV6-1; abundance: NA; CDR3nt: TGTGCCAGCAGTGAGGCGGGCCGCGGCAAAAACATTCAGTACTTC; CDR3aa: CASSEAGRGKNIQYF
d_gene: NA; j_gene: TRBJ1-5; len: 13; v_gene: TRBV25-1; abundance: many; CDR3nt: TGTGCCAACTCTGAGTTGGGCAATCAGCCCCAGCATTTT; CDR3aa: CANSELGNQPQHF
d_gene: NA; j_gene: TRBJ2-3; len: 13; v_gene: TRBV20-1; abundance: many; CDR3nt: TGCAGTGCCCCAGGTTGGAGCACAGATACGCAGTATTTT; CDR3aa: CSAPGWSTDTQYF
d_gene: TRBD2; j_gene: TRBJ2-2; len: 18; v_gene: TRBV5-1; abundance: NA; CDR3nt: TGCGCCAGCAGCTTGAGTCTAGCGGGGGACCCGAACACCGGGGAGCTGTTTTTT; CDR3aa: CASSLSLAGDPNTGELFF
d_gene: NA; j_gene: TRBJ2-3; len: 15; v_gene: TRBV5-1; abundance: many; CDR3nt: TGCGCCAGCAGCTTGGTAGCTAGCATAGCAGATACGCAGTATTTT; CDR3aa: CASSLVASIADTQYF
d_gene: TRBD1; j_gene: TRBJ2-2; len: 14; v_gene: TRBV20-1; abundance: NA; CDR3nt: TGCAGTGCCAGGCGACAGGGCCGGGGCGGGGAGCTGTTTTTT; CDR3aa: CSARRQGRGGELFF
d_gene: NA; j_gene: TRBJ2-5; len: 15; v_gene: TRBV20-1; abundance: many; CDR3nt: TGCAGTGCTAGGCCCCTCGAGGAGGGATCGGAGACCCAGTACTTC; CDR3aa: CSARPLEEGSETQYF
d_gene: NA; j_gene: TRBJ1-1; len: 14; v_gene: TRBV6-5; abundance: NA; CDR3nt: TGTGCCAGCAGTCTCAGGACCGTGAACACTGAAGCTTTCTTT; CDR3aa: CASSLRTVNTEAFF